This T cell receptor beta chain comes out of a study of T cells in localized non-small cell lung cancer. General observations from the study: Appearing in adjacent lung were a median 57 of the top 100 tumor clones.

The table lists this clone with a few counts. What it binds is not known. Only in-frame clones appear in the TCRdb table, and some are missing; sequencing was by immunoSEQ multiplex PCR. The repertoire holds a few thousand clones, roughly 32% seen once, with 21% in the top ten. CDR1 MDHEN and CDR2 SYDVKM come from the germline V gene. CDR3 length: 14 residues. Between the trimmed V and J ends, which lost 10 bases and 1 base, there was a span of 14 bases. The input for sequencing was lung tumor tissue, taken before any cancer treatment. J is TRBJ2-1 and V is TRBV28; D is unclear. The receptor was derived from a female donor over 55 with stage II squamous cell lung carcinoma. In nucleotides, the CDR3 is TGTGCCACCCTTGGCGGTCAGTCCTACAATGAGCAGTTCTTC. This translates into CATLGGQSYNEQFF.